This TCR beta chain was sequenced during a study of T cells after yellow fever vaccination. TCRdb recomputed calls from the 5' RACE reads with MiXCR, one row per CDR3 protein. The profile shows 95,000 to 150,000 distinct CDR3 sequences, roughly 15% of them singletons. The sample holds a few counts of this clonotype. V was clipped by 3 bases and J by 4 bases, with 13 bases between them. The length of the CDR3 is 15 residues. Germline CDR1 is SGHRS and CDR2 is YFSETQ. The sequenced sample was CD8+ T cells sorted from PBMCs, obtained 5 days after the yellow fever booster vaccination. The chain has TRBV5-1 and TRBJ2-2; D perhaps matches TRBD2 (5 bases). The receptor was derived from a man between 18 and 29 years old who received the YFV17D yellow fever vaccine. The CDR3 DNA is TGCGCCAGCAGCTACCAAGATGGGAGCACCGGGGAGCTGTTTTTT. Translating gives CASSYQDGSTGELFF.